This T cell receptor (beta chain) is drawn from a study of shared clonotypes between healthy human individuals. The CDR3 consists of 16 residues. From germline, CDR1 is MNHEY and CDR2 SVGAGI. Between the trimmed V and J ends, which lost 4 bases and 7 bases, there was a span of 20 bases. Naive CD8 cells comprised CD45RO-negative, CCR7-positively selected cells, excluding terminally differentiated effector memory CD45RA+ cells. General observations from the study: Though the depth was large, rarefaction showed that sorted-subset sequencing was incomplete.

For this clone: The antigen is unknown.

Replicate PCRs run on sorted subsets employed approximately 180 ng DNA, some 33,000 T cell genomes. The protocol was immunoSEQ multiplex PCR, while the TCRdb copy is restricted to in-frame clones and leaves out a portion. The data show about 600,000 clones, around 95% seen once. The V gene is TRBV6-5, the J gene TRBJ2-1; D is uncertain. The TCR sequence derives from a woman younger than 45 in good health. Sequencing was performed on naive CD8+ T cells sorted from blood. CDR3 in amino acids: CASSSELAAPWNEQFF. CDR3 nucleotide sequence: TGTGCCAGCAGTTCGGAGCTGGCGGCCCCTTGGAATGAGCAGTTCTTC.